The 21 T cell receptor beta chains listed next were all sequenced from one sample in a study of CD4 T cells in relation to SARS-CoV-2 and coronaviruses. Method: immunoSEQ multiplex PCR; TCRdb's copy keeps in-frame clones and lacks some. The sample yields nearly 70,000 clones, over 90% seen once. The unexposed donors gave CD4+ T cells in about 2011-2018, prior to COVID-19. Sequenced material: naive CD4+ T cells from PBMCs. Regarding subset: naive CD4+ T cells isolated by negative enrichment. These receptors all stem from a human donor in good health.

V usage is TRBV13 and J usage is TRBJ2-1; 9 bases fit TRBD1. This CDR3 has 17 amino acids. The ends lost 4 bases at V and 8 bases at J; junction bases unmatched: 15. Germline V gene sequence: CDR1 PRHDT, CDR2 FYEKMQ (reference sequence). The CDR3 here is CASSYGLSGTGSDEQFF. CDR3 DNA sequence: TGTGCCAGCAGCTACGGCCTATCCGGGACAGGGTCGGATGAGCAGTTCTTC.

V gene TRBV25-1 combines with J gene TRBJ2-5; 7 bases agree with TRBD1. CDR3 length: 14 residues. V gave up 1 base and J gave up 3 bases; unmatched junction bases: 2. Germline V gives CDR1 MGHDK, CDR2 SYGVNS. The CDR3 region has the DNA TGTGCCAGCAGTGAATCGGGGACAGAAGAGACCCAGTACTTC. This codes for CASSESGTEETQYF.

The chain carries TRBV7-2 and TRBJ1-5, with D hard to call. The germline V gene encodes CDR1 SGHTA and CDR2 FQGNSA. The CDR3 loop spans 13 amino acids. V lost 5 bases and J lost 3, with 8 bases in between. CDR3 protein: CASSPFLNQPQHF. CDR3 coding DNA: TGTGCCAGCAGCCCCTTTCTCAATCAGCCCCAGCATTTT. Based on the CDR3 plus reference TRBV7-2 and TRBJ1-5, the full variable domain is GAGVSQSPSNKVTEKGKDVELRCDPISGHTALYWYRQSLGQGLEFLIYFQGNSAPDKSGLPSDRFSAERTGGSVSTLTIQRTQQEDSAVYLCASSPFLNQPQHFGDGTRLSIL.

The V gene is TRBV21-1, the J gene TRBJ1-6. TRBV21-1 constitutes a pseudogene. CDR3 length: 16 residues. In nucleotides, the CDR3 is TGTGCCAGCAGCAAAGGAAGGAGGGTCCAACATTCACCCCTCCACTTT. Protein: CASSKGRRVQHSPLHF.

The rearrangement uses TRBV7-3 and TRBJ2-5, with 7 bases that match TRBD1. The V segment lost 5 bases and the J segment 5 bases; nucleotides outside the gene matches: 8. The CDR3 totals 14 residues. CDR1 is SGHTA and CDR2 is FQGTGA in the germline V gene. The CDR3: CASSPLGGFETQYF. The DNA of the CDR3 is TGTGCCAGCAGCCCTTTAGGGGGCTTCGAGACCCAGTACTTC. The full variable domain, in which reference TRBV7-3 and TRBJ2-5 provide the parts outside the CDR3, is GAGVSQTPSNKVTEKGKYVELRCDPISGHTALYWYRQSLGQGPEFLIYFQGTGAADDSGLPNDRFFAVRPEGSVSTLKIQRTERGDSAVYLCASSPLGGFETQYFGPGTRLLVL.

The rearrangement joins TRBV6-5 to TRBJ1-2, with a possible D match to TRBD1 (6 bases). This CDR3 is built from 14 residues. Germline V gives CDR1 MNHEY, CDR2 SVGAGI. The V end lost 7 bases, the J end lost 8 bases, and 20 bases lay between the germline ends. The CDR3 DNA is TGTGCCAGCATAGGGGGGGCGGGGTCTGGCGGCTACACCTTC. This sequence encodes CASIGGAGSGGYTF.

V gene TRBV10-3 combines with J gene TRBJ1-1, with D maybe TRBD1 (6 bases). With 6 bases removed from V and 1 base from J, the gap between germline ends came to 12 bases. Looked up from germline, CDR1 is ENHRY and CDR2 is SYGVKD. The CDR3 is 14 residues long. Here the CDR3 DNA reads TGTGCCATCAGCGGAGCGGACAGGAACACTGAAGCTTTCTTT. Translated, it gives CAISGADRNTEAFF.

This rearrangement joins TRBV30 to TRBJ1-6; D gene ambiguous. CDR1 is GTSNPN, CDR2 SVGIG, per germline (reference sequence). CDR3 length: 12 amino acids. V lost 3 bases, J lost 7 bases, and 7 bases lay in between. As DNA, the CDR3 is TGTGCCTGGAGGCGACTGAATTCACCCCTCCACTTT. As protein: CAWRRLNSPLHF.

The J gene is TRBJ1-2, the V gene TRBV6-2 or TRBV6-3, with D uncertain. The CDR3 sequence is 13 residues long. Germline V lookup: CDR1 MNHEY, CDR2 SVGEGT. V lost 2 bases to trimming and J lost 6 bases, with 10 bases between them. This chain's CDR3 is CASSYGRFDGYTF. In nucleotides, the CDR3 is TGTGCCAGCAGTTACGGTCGGTTCGATGGCTACACCTTC.

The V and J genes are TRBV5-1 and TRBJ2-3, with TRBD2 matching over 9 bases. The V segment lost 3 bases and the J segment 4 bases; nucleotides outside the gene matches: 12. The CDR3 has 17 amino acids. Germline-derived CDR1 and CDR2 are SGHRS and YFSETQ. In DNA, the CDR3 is TGCGCCAGCAGCTCATCTAGCGGGACGGGAGCCGCAGATACGCAGTATTTT. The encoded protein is CASSSSSGTGAADTQYF.

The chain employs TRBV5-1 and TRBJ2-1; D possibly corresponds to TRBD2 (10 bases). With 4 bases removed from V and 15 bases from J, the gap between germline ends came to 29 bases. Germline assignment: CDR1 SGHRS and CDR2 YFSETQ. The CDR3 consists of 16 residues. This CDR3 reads CASSLGQGERTSGPFF. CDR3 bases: TGCGCCAGCAGCCTGGGACAGGGAGAAAGGACTAGCGGCCCGTTCTTC.

DNA for the CDR3: TGCGCCAGCAGCTTGGACAGGACAACGAACACCGGGGAGCTGTTTTTT. Translating it yields CASSLDRTTNTGELFF. V gene TRBV5-1 combines with J gene TRBJ2-2; D may be TRBD1 (5 bases). Germline-derived CDR1 and CDR2 are SGHRS and YFSETQ. The V and J ends lost 0 bases and 0 bases respectively, with 9 bases between them. CDR3 size: 16 residues.

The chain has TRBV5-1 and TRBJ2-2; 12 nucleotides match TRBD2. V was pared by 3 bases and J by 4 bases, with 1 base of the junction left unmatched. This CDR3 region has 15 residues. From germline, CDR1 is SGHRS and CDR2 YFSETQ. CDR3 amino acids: CASSSGLAGTGELFF. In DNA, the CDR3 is TGCGCCAGCAGCTCGGGACTAGCGGGCACCGGGGAGCTGTTTTTT. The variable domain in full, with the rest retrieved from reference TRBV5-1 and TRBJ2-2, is KAGVTQTPRYLIKTRGQQVTLSCSPISGHRSVSWYQQTPGQGLQFLFEYFSETQRNKGNFPGRFSGRQFSNSRSEMNVSTLELGDSALYLCASSSGLAGTGELFFGEGSRLTVL.

The CDR3 sequence: CASSRGTGEEQYF. The CDR3 DNA reads TGTGCCAGCAGTCGGGGGACCGGGGAGGAGCAGTACTTC. The chain is built from TRBV28 and TRBJ2-7, with TRBD2 as a possible D gene (6 bases). Per the germline V gene, CDR1 is MDHEN and CDR2 is SYDVKM. Trimming stripped 5 bases from V and 7 bases from J, with 15 bases between. This CDR3 comprises 13 residues.

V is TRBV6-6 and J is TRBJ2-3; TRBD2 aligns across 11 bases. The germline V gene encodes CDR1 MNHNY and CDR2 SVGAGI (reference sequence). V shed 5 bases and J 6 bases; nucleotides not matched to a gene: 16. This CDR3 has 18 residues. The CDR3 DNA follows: TGTGCCAGCAGTCCAGTATGGACTAGCGGGCTGCTAGGGGATACGCAGTATTTT. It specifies CASSPVWTSGLLGDTQYF.

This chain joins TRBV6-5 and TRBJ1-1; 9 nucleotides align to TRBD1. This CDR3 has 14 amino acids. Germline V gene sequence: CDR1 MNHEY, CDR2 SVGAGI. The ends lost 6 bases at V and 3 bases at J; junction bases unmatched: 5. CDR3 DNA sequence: TGTGCCAGCAGAGCGGGACAGGGCCACACTGAAGCTTTCTTT. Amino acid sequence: CASRAGQGHTEAFF.

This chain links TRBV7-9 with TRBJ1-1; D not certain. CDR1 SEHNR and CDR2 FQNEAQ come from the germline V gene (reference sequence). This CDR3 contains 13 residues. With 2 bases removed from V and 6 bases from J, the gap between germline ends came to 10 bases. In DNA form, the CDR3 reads TGTGCCAGCAGCTTAAAGGCGGGAGCTGAAGCTTTCTTT. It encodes CASSLKAGAEAFF.

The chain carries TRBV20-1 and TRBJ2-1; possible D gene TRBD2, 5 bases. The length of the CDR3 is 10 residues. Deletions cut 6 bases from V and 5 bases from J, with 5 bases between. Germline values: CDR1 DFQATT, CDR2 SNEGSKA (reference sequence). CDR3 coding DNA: TGCAGTGCAGCGGACAATGAGCAGTTCTTC. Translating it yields CSAADNEQFF.

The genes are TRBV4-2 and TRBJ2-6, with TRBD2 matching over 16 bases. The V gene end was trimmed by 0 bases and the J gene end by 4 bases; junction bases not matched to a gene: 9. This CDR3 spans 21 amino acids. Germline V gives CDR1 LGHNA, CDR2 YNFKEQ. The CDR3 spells CASSQEAPGLAGGWGANVLTF. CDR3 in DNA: TGTGCCAGCAGCCAAGAGGCCCCGGGACTAGCGGGAGGGTGGGGGGCCAACGTCCTGACTTTC.

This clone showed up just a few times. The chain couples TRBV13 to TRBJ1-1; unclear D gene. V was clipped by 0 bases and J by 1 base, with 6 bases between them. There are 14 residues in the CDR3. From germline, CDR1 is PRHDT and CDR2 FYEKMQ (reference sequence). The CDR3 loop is CASSLGRRNTEAFF. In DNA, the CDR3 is TGTGCCAGCAGCTTAGGGCGGCGGAACACTGAAGCTTTCTTT.

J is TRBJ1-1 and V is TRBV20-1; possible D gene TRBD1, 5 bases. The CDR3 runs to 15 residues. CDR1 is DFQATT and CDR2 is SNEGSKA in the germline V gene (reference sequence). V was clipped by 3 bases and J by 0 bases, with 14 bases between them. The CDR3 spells CSASPGDRMNTEAFF. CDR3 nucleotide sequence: TGCAGTGCTAGTCCCGGGGACCGCATGAACACTGAAGCTTTCTTT.